Listed below are T cell receptor beta chains from one sample, sequenced in a study of T-cell memory formation after mild COVID-19. TCRdb redid the calling of the 5' RACE reads with MiXCR, one entry per CDR3 protein. The sample has around 30,000 distinct CDR3 sequences; approximately 12% are singletons. The source material was PBMCs or a T cell subset sorted from them (not recorded which). Receptors originate from an adult woman who had mild COVID-19 (a few samples of this study predate the infection). Cell type and time point are not known. Both conserved end residues are part of each CDR3. Each record gives: D gene, CDR3 length, J gene, V gene, clone size, CDR3 DNA, CDR3 protein. D genes are given only for firm matches. Where a row states a size, it is once, few, many or the class of an expanded clone; other rows omit it.

d_gene: TRBD1; len: 15; j_gene: TRBJ2-3; v_gene: TRBV6-4; abundance: many; CDR3nt: TGTGCCAGCAGTGATACAACAGGGGGCACAGATACGCAGTATTTT; CDR3aa: CASSDTTGGTDTQYF
d_gene: TRBD1; len: 15; j_gene: TRBJ1-2; v_gene: TRBV5-1; abundance: many; CDR3nt: TGCGCCAGCAGCCTGGACGGACAGGCCTTCTATGGCTACACCTTC; CDR3aa: CASSLDGQAFYGYTF
d_gene: -; len: 9; j_gene: TRBJ2-4; v_gene: TRBV27; abundance: many; CDR3nt: TGTGCCAGCAGGACGGAGAAGGGCTTC; CDR3aa: CASRTEKGF
d_gene: -; len: 15; j_gene: TRBJ1-5; v_gene: TRBV19; abundance: many; CDR3nt: TGTGCCAGTAGTAATTCCCCCGCAGCTCTTGTGACCCAGCATTTT; CDR3aa: CASSNSPAALVTQHF
d_gene: -; len: 15; j_gene: TRBJ2-3; v_gene: TRBV5-1; abundance: many; CDR3nt: TGCGCCAGCAGCCAGGAGGGGCTAGAATCGGATACGCAGTATTTT; CDR3aa: CASSQEGLESDTQYF
d_gene: TRBD1; len: 13; j_gene: TRBJ1-2; v_gene: TRBV4-2; abundance: many; CDR3nt: TGTGCCAGCAGCGAGACAGGGGGAAGGGGCTACACCTTC; CDR3aa: CASSETGGRGYTF
d_gene: TRBD1; len: 15; j_gene: TRBJ1-2; v_gene: TRBV19; abundance: many; CDR3nt: TGTGCCAGTAGTATTGCGGGACAGGGGACGAGGGGCTACACCTTC; CDR3aa: CASSIAGQGTRGYTF
d_gene: -; len: 14; j_gene: TRBJ1-1; v_gene: TRBV7-2; abundance: -; CDR3nt: TGTGCCAGCAGCCCCGCCCCAGGGCGGCCTGAAGCTTTCTTT; CDR3aa: CASSPAPGRPEAFF
d_gene: TRBD2; len: 16; j_gene: TRBJ2-1; v_gene: TRBV9; abundance: -; CDR3nt: TGTGCCAGCACGGATGGGAAACTAGCGGGTTACAATGAGCAGTTCTTC; CDR3aa: CASTDGKLAGYNEQFF
d_gene: TRBD1; len: 15; j_gene: TRBJ1-3; v_gene: TRBV19; abundance: -; CDR3nt: TGTGCCAGCCGAGGGCAGGGGGCCTCTGGAAACACCATATATTTT; CDR3aa: CASRGQGASGNTIYF